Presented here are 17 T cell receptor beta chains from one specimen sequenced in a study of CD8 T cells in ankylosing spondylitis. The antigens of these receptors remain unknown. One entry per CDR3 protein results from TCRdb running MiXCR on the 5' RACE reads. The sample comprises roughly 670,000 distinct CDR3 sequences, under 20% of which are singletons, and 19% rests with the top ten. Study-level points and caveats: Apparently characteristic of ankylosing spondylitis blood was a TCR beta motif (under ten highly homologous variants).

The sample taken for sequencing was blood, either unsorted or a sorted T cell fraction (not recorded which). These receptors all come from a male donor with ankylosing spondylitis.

The CDR3 reads CSVVFSGGRGEQYF. CDR3 bases: TGCAGCGTTGTTTTTTCGGGCGGGAGAGGTGAGCAGTACTTC. The chain uses TRBV29-1 and TRBJ2-7, with 7 bases that match TRBD2. The CDR3 loop spans 14 amino acids. V shed 4 bases and J 7 bases; nucleotides not matched to a gene: 13. Germline assignment: CDR1 SQVTM and CDR2 ANQGSEA.

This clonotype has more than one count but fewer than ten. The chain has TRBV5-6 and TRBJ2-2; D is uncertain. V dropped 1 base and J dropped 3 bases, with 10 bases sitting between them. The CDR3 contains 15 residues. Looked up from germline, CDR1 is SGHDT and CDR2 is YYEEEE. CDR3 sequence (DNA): TGTGCCAGCAGCTTGAATACCCAGTACACCGGGGAGCTGTTTTTT. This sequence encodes CASSLNTQYTGELFF.

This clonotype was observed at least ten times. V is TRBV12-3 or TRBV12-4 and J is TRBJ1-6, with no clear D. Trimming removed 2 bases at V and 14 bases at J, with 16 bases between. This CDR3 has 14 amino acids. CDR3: CASSLYPRLATLHF. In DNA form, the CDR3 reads TGTGCCAGCAGTTTATACCCCAGGCTTGCGACCCTCCACTTT.

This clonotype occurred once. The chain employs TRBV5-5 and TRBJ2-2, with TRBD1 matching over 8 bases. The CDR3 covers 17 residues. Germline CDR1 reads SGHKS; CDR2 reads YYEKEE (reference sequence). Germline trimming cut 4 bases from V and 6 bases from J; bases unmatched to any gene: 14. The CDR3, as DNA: TGTGCCAGCAGCCATAGGCAAGGACAGGGCGGAGCCGGGGAGCTGTTTTTT. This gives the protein CASSHRQGQGGAGELFF.

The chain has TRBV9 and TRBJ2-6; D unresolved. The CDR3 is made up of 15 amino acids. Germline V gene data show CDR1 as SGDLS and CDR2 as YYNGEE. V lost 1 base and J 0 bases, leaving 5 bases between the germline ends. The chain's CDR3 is CASSVIVSGANVLTF. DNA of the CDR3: TGTGCCAGCAGCGTAATAGTCTCTGGGGCCAACGTCCTGACTTTC. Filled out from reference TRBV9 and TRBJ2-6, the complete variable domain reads DSGVTQTPKHLITATGQRVTLRCSPRSGDLSVYWYQQSLDQGLQFLIQYYNGEERAKGNILERFSAQQFPDLHSELNLSSLELGDSALYFCASSVIVSGANVLTFGAGSRLTVL.

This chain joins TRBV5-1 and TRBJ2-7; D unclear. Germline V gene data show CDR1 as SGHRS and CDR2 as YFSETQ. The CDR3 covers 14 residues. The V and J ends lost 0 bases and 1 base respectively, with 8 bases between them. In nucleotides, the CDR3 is TGCGCCAGCAGCTTGGACCGCTTATCCTACGAGCAGTACTTC. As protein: CASSLDRLSYEQYF.

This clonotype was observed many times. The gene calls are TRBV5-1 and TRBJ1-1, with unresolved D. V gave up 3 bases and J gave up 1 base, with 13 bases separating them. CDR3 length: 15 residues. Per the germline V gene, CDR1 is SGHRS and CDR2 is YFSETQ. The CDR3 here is CASSSKTGGNTEAFF. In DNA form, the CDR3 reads TGCGCCAGCAGCTCGAAAACGGGCGGGAACACTGAAGCTTTCTTT. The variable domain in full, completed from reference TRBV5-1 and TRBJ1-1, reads KAGVTQTPRYLIKTRGQQVTLSCSPISGHRSVSWYQQTPGQGLQFLFEYFSETQRNKGNFPGRFSGRQFSNSRSEMNVSTLELGDSALYLCASSSKTGGNTEAFFGQGTRLTVV.

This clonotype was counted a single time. The CDR3: CASSLGVAGKTDTQYF. For the CDR3, the DNA is TGCGCCAGCAGCTTGGGAGTCGCGGGAAAAACAGATACGCAGTATTTT. The chain recombines TRBV5-1 with TRBJ2-3; maybe TRBD2 (6 bases). Germline-derived CDR1 and CDR2 are SGHRS and YFSETQ. Trimming removed 0 bases at V and 3 bases at J, with 14 bases between. CDR3 length: 16 residues.

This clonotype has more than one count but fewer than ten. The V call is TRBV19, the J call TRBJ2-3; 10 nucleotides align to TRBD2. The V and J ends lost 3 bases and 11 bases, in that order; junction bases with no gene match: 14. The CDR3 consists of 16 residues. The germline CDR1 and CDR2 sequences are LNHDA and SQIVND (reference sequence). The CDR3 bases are TGTGCCAGTAGTATCACGGGCAGCGGGGGGGCAGGTTTGCAGTATTTT. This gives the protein CASSITGSGGAGLQYF.

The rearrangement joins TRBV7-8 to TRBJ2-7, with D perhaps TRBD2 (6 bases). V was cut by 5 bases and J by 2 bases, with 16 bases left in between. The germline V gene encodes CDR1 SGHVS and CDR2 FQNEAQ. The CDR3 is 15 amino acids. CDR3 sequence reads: CASSQYTGETYEQYF. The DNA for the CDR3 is TGTGCCAGCAGCCAATATACGGGGGAGACCTACGAGCAGTACTTC.

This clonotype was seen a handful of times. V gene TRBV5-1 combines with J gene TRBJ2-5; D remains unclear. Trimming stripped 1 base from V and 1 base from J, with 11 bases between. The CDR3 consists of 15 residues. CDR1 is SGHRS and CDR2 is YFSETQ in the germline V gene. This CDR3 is CASSLTGRIQETQYF. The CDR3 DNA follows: TGCGCCAGCAGCTTGACTGGACGCATCCAAGAGACCCAGTACTTC.

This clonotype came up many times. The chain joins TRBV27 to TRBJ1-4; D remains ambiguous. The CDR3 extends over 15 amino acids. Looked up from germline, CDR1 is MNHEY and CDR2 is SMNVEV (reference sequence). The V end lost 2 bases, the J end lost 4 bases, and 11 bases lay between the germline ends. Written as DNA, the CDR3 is TGTGCCAGCAGTTTAGGTCTGCATTATAATGAAAAACTGTTTTTT. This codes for CASSLGLHYNEKLFF.

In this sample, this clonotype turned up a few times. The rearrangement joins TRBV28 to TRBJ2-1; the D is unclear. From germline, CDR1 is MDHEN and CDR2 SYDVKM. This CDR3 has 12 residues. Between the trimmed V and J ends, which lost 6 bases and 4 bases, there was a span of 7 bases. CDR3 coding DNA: TGTGCCAGCAGATCTAGATACAATGAGCAGTTCTTC. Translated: CASRSRYNEQFF. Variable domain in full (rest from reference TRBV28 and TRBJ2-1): DVKVTQSSRYLVKRTGEKVFLECVQDMDHENMFWYRQDPGLGLRLIYFSYDVKMKEKGDIPEGYSVSREKKERFSLILESASTNQTSMYLCASRSRYNEQFFGPGTRLTVL.

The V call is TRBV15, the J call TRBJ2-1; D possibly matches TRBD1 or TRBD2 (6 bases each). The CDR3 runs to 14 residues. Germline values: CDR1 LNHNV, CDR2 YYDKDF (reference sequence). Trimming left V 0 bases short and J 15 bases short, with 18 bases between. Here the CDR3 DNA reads TGTGCCACCAGCAGAGATTTAGGGGGGTTCGAGAGGTTCTTC. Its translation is CATSRDLGGFERFF.

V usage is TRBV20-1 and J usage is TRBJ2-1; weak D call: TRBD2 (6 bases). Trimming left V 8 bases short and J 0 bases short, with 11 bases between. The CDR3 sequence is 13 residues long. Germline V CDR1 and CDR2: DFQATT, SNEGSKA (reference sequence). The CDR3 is CSIAVSSYNEQFF. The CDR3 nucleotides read TGCAGTATAGCGGTAAGCTCCTACAATGAGCAGTTCTTC.

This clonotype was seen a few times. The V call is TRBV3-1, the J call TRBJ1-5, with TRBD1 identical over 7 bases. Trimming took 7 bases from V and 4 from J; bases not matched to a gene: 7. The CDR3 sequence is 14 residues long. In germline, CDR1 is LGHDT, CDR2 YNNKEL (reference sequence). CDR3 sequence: CASNQGGPNQPQHF. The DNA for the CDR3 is TGTGCCAGCAACCAGGGGGGGCCGAATCAGCCCCAGCATTTT. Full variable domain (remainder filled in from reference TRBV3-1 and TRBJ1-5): DTAVSQTPKYLVTQMGNDKSIKCEQNLGHDTMYWYKQDSKKFLKIMFSYNNKELIINETVPNRFSPKSPDKAHLNLHINSLELGDSAVYFCASNQGGPNQPQHFGDGTRLSIL.

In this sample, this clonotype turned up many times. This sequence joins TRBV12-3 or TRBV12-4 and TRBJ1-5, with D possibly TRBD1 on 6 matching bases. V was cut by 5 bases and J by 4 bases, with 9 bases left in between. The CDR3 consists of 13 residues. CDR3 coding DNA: TGTGCCAGCAGTCCCAGGGGTAATCAGCCCCAGCATTTT. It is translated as CASSPRGNQPQHF.